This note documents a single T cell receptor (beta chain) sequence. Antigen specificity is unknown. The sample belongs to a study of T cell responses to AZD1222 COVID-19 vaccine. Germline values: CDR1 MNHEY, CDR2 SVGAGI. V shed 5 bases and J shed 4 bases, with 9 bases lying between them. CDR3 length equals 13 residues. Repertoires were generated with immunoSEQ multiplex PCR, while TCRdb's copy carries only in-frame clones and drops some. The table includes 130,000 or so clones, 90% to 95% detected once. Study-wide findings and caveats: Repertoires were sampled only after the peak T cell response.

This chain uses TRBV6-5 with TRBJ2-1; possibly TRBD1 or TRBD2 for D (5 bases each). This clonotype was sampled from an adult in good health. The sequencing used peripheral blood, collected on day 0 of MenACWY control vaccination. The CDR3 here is CASSKGSYNEQFF. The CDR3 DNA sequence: TGTGCCAGCAGTAAGGGGAGTTACAATGAGCAGTTCTTC.